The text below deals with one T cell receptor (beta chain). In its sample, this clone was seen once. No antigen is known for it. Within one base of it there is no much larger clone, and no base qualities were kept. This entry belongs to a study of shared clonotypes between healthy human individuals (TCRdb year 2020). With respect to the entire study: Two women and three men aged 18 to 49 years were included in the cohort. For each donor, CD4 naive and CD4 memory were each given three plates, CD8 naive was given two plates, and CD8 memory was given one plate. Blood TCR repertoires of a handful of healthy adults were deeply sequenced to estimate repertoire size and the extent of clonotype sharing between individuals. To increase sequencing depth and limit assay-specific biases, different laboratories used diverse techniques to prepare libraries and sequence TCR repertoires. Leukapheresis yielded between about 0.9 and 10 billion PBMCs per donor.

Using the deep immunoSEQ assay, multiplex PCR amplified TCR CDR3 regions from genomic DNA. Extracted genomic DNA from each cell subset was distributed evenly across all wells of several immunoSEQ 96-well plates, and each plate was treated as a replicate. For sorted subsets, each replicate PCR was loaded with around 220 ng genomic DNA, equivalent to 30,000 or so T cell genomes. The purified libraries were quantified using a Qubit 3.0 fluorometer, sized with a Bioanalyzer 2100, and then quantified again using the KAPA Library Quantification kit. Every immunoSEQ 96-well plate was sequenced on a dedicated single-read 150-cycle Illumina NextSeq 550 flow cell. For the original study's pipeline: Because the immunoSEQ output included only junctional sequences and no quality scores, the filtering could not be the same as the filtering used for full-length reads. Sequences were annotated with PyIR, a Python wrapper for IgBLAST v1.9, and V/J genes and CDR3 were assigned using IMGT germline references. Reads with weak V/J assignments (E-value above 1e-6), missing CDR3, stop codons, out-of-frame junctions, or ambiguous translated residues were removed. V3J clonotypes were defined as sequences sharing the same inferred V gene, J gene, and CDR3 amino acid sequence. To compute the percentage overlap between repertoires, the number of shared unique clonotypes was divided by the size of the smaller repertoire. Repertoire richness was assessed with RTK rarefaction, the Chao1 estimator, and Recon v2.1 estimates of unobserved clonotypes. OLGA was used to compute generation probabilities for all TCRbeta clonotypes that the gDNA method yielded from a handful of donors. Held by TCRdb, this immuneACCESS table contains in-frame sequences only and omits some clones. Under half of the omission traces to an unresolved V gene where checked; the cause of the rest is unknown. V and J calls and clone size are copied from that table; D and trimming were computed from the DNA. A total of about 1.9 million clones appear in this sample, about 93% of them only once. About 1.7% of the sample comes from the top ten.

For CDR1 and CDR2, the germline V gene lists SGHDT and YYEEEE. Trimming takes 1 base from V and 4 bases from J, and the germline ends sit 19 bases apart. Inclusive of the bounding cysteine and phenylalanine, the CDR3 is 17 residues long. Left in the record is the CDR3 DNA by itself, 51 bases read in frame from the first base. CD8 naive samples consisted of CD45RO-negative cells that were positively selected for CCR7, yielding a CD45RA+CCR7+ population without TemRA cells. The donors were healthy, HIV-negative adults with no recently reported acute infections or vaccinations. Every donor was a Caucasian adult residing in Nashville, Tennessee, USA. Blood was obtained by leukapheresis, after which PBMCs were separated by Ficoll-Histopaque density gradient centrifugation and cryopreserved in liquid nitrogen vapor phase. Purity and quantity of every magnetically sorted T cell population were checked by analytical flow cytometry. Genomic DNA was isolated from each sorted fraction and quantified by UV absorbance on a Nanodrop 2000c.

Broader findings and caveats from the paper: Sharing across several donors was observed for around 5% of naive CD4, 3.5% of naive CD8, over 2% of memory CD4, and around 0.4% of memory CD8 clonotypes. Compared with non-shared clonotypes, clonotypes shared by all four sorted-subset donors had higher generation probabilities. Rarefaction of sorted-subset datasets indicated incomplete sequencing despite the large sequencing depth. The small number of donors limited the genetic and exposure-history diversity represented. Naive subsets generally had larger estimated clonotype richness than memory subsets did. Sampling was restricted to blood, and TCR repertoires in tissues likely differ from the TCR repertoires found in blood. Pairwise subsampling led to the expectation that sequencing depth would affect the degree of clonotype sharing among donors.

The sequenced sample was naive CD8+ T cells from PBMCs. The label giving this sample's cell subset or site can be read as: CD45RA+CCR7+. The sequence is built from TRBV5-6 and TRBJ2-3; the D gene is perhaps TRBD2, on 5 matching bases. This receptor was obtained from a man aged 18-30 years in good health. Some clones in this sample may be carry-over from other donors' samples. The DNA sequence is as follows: TGTGCCAGCAGCTTGCCCCCGCGGAGCCGGGGAGCAGATACGCAGTATTTT. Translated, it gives CASSLPPRSRGADTQYF.